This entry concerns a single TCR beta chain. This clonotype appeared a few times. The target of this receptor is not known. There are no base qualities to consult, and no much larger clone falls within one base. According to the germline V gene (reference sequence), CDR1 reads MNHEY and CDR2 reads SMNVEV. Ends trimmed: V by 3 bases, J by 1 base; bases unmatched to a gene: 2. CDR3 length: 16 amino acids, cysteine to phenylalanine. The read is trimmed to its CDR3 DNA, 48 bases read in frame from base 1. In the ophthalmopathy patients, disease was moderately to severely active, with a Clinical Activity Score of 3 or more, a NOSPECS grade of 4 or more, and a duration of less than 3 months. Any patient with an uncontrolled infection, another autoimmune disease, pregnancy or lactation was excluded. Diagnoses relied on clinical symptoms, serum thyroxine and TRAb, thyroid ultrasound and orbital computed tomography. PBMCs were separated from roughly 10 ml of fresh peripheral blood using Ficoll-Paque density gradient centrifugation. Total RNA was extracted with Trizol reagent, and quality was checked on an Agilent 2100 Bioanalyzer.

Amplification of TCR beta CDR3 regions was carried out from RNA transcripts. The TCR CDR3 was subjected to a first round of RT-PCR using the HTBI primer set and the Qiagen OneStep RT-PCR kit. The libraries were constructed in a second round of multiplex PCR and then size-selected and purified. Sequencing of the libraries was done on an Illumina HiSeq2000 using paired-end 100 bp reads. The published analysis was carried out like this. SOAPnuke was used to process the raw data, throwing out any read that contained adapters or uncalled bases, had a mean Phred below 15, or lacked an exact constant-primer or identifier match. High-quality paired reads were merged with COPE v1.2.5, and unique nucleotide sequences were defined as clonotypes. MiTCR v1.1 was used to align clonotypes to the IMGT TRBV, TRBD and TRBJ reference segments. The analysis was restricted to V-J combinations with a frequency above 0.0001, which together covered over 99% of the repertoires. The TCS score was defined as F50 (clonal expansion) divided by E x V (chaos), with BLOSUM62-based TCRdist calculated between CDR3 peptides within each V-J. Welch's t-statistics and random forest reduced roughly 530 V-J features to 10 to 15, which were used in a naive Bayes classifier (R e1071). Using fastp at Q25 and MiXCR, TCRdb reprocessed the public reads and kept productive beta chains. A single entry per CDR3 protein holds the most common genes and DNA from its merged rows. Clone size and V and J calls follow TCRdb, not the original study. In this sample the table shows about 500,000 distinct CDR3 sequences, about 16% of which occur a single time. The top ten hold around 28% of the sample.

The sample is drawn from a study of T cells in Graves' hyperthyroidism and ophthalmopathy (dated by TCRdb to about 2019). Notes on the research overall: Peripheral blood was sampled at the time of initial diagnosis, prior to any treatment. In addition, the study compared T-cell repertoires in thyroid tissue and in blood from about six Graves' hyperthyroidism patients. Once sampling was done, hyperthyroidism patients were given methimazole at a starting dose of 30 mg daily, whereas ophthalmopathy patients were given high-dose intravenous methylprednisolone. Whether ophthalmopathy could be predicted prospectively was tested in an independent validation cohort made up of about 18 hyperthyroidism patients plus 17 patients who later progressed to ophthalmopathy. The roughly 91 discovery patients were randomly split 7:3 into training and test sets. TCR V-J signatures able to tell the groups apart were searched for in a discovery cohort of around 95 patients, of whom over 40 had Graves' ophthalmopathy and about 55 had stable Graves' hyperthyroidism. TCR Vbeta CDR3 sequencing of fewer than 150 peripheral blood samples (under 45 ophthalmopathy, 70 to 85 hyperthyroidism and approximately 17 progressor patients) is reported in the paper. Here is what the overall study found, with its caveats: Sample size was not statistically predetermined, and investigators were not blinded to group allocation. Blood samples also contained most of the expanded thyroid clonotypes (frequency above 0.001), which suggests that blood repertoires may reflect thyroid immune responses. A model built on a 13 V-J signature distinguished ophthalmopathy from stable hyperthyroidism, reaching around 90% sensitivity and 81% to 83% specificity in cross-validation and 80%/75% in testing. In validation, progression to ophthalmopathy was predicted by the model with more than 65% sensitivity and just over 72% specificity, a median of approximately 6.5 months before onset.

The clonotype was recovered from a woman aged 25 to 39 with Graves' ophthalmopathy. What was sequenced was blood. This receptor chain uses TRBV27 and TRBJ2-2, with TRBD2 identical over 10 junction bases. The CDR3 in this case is CASSFRLAGNTGELFF. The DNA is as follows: TGTGCCAGCAGTTTTAGACTAGCGGGGAACACCGGGGAGCTGTTTTTT.